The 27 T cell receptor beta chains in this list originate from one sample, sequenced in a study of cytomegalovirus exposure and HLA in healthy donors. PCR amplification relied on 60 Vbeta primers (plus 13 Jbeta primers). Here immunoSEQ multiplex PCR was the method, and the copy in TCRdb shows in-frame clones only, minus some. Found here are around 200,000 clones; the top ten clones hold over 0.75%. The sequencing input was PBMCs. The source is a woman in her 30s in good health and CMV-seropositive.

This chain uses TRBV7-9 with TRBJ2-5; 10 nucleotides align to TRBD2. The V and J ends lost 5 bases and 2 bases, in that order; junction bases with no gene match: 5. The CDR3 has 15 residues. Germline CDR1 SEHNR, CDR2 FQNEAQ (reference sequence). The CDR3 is CASSPWTSGQETQYF. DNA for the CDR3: TGTGCCAGCAGCCCCTGGACTAGCGGACAAGAGACCCAGTACTTC.

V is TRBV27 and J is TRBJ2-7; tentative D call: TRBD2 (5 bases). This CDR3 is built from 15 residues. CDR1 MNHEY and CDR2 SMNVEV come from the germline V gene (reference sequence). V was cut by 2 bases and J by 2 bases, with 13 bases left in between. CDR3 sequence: CASSLPTRVPYEQYF. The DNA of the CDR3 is TGTGCCAGCAGTTTACCAACTAGAGTTCCCTACGAGCAGTACTTC.

CDR3 coding DNA: TGTGCCACCAGCAGATCTAATCAGCCCCAGCATTTT. It encodes CATSRSNQPQHF. The gene calls are TRBV15 and TRBJ1-5; no reliable D call. The CDR3 loop spans 12 amino acids. Trimming left V 2 bases short and J 4 bases short, with 3 bases between. The V gene's germline CDR1 is LNHNV and CDR2 YYDKDF (reference sequence).

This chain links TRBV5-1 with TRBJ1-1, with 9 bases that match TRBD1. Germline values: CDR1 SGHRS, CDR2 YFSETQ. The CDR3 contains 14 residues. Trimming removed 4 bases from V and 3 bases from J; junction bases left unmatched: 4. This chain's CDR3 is CASSRQGGDTEAFF. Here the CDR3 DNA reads TGCGCCAGCAGCCGACAGGGGGGGGACACTGAAGCTTTCTTT.

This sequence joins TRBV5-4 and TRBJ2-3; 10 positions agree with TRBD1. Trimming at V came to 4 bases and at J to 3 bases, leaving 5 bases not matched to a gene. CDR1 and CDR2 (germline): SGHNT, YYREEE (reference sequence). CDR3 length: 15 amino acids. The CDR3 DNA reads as TGTGCCAGCAGCGGAGACAGGGGGCAGACAGATACGCAGTATTTT. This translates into CASSGDRGQTDTQYF.

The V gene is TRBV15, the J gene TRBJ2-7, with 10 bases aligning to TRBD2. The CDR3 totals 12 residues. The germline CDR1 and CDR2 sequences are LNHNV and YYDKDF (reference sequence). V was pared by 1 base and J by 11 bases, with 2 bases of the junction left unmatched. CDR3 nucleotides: TGTGCCACCAGCAGAGGGGGGACTAGCGAGTACTTC. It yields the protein CATSRGGTSEYF.

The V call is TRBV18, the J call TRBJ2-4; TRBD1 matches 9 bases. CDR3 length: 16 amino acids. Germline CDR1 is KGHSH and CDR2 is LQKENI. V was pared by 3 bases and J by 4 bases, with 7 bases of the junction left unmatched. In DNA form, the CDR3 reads TGTGCCAGCTCACCCGTTATGACAGGGGGTAAAAACATTCAGTACTTC. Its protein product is CASSPVMTGGKNIQYF.

The CDR3 DNA follows: TGCGCCAGCAGCCAAGATAGGGGCTACGAGCAGTACTTC. It encodes CASSQDRGYEQYF. The V and J genes are TRBV4-3 and TRBJ2-7; a possible D gene is TRBD1 (5 bases). Germline assignment: CDR1 LGHNA and CDR2 YSLEER. The ends were cut back, 0 bases at V and 3 bases at J, with 6 bases in the middle. CDR3 length: 13 residues.

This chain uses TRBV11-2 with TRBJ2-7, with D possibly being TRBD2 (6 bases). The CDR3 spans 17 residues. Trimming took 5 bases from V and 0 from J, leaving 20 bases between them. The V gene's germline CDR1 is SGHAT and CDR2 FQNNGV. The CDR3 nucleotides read TGTGCCAGCAGCCCCGAGGCCCTAGCGACCTACTCCTACGAGCAGTACTTC. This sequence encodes CASSPEALATYSYEQYF. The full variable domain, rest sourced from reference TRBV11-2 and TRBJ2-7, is EAGVAQSPRYKIIEKRQSVAFWCNPISGHATLYWYQQILGQGPKLLIQFQNNGVVDDSQLPKDRFSAERLKGVDSTLKIQPAKLEDSAVYLCASSPEALATYSYEQYFGPGTRLTVT.

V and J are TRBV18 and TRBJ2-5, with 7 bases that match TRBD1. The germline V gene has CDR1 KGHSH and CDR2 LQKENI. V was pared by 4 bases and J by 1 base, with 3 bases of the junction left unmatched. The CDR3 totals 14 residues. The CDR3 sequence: CASSRDRAQETQYF. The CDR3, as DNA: TGTGCCAGCTCACGAGACAGGGCCCAAGAGACCCAGTACTTC.

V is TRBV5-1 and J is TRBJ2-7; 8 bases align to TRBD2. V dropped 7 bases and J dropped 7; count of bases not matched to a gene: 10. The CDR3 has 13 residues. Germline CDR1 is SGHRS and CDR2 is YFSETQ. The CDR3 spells CASREREIEEQYF. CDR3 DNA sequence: TGCGCCAGCCGAGAGCGGGAGATAGAAGAGCAGTACTTC.

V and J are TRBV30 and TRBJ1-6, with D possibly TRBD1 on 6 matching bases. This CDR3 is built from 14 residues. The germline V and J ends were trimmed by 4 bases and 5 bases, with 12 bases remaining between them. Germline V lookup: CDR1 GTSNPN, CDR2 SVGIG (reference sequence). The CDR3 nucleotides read TGTGCCTGGATAACAGGGACTAATAATTCACCCCTCCACTTT. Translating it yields CAWITGTNNSPLHF.

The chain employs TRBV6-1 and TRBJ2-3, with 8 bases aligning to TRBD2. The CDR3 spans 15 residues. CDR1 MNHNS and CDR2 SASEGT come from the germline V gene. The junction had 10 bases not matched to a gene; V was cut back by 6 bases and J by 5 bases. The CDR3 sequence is CASRPPGLVGDTQYF. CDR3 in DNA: TGTGCCAGCAGGCCTCCGGGACTAGTAGGAGATACGCAGTATTTT.

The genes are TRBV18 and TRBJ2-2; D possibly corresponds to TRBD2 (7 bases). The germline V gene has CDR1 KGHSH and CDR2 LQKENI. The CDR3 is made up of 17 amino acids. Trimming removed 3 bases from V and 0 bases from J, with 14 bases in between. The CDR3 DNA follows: TGTGCCAGCTCACCGTTTACAGGGACTACGAACACCGGGGAGCTGTTTTTT. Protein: CASSPFTGTTNTGELFF.

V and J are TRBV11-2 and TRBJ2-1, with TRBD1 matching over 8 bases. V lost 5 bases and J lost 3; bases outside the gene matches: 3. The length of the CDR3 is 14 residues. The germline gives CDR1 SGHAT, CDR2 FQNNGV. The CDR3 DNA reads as TGTGCCAGCAGCATGACAGGGGACTACAATGAGCAGTTCTTC. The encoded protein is CASSMTGDYNEQFF. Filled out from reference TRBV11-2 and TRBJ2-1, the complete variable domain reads EAGVAQSPRYKIIEKRQSVAFWCNPISGHATLYWYQQILGQGPKLLIQFQNNGVVDDSQLPKDRFSAERLKGVDSTLKIQPAKLEDSAVYLCASSMTGDYNEQFFGPGTRLTVL.

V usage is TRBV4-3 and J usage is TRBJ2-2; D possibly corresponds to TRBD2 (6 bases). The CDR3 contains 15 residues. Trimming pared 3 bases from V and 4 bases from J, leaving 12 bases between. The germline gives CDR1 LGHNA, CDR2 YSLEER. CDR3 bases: TGCGCCAGCAGCCAGAAACTAGCAGTCACCGGGGAGCTGTTTTTT. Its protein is CASSQKLAVTGELFF.

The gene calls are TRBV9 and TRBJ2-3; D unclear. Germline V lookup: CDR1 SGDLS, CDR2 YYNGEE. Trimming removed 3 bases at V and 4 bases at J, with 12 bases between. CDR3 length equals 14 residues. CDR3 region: CASSAVSRADTQYF. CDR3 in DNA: TGTGCCAGCAGCGCAGTGTCCCGGGCAGATACGCAGTATTTT.

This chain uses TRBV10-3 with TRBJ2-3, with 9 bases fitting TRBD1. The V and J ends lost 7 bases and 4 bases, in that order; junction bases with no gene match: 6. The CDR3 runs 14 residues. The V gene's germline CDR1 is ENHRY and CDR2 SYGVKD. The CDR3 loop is CAITAGQGADTQYF. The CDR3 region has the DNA TGTGCCATCACTGCGGGACAGGGTGCAGATACGCAGTATTTT.

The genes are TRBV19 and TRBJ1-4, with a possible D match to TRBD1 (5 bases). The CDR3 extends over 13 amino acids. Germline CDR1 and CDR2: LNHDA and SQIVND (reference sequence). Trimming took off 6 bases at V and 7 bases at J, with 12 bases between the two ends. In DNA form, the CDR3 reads TGTGCCAGTAGCTCCCGTAGGGGTGAAAAACTGTTTTTT. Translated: CASSSRRGEKLFF.

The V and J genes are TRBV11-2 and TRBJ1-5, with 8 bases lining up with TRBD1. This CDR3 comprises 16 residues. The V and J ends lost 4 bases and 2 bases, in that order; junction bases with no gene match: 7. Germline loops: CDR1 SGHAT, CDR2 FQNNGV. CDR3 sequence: CASSSRQGTGNQPQHF. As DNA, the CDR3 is TGTGCCAGCAGCTCCAGACAGGGGACGGGCAATCAGCCCCAGCATTTT.

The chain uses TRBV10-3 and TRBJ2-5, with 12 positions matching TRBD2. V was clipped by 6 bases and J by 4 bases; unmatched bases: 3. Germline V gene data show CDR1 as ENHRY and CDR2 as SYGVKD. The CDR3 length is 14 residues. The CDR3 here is CAIRWTSGTETQYF. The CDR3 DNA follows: TGTGCCATCAGGTGGACTAGCGGGACAGAGACCCAGTACTTC.

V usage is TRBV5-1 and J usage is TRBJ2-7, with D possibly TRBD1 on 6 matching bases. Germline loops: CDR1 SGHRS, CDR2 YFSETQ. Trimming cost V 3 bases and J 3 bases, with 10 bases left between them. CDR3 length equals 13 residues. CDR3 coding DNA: TGCGCCAGCAGCTGGACAGTAAGCTACGAGCAGTACTTC. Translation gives CASSWTVSYEQYF.

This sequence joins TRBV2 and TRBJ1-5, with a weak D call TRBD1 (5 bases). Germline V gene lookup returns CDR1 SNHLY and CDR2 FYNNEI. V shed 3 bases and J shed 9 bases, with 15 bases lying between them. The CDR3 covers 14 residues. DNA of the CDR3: TGTGCCAGCAGTGAGGGACGGGGGGGAATGCCCCAGCATTTT. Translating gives CASSEGRGGMPQHF.

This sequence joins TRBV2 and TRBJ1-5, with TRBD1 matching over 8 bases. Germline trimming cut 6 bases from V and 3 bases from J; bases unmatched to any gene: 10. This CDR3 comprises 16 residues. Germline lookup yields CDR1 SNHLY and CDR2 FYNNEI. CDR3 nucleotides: TGTGCCAGCAGGGTCGACAGGGGCCCATTCAATCAGCCCCAGCATTTT. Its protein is CASRVDRGPFNQPQHF.

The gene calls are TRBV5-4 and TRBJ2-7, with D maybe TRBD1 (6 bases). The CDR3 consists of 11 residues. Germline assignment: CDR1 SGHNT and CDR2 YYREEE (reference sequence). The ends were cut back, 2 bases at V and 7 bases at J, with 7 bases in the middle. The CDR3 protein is CASSLGGEQYF. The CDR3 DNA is TGTGCCAGCAGCTTAGGGGGAGAGCAGTACTTC.

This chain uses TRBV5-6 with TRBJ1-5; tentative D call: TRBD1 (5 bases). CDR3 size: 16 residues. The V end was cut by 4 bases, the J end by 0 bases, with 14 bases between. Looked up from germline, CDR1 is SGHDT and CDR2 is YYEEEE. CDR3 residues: CASSPGILYSNQPQHF. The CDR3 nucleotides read TGTGCCAGCAGCCCAGGGATTTTATATAGCAATCAGCCCCAGCATTTT.

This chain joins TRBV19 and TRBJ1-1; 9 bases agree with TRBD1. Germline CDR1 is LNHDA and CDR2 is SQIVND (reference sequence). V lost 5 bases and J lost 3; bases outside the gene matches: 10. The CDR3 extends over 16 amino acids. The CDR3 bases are TGTGCCAGTAGTCCCCACAGGGGGCAGTGGGACACTGAAGCTTTCTTT. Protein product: CASSPHRGQWDTEAFF.